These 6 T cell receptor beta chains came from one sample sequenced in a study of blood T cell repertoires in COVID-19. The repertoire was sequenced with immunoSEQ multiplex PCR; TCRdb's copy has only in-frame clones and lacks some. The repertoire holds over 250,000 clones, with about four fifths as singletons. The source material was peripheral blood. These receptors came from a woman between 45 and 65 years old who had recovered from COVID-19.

CDR3 nucleotides: TGTGCCACCAGTGATTTAAATAGCGTAGCCGGGGAGCTGTTTTTT. This gives the protein CATSDLNSVAGELFF. V is TRBV24-1 and J is TRBJ2-2, with a weak D call TRBD2 (5 bases). This CDR3 comprises 15 residues. Germline V gene data show CDR1 as KGHDR and CDR2 as SFDVKD. Trimming stripped 1 base from V and 6 bases from J, with 11 bases between.

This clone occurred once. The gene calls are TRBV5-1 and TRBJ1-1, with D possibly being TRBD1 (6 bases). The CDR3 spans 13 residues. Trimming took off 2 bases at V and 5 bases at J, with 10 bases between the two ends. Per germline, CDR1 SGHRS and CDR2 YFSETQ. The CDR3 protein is CASSFSGVTEAFF. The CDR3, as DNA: TGCGCCAGCAGCTTTTCAGGGGTAACTGAAGCTTTCTTT.

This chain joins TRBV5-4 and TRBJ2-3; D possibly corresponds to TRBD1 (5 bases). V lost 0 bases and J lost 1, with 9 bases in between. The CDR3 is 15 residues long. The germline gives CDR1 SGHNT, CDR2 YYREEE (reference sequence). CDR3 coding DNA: TGTGCCAGCAGCTTGGCCAAAGGGGGCACAGATACGCAGTATTTT. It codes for CASSLAKGGTDTQYF.

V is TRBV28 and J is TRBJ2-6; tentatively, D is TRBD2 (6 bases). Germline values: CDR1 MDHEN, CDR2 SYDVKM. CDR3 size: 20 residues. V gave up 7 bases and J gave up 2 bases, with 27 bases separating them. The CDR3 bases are TGTGCCAGCATCCCTTATACCGGGACTGATCCTGATCCTGGGGCCAACGTCCTGACTTTC. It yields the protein CASIPYTGTDPDPGANVLTF.

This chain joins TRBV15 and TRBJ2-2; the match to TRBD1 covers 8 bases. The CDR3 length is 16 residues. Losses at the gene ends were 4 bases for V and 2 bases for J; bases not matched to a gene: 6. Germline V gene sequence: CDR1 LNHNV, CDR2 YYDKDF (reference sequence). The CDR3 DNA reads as TGTGCCACCAGCAAAAGACAGGGGCCAAACACCGGGGAGCTGTTTTTT. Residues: CATSKRQGPNTGELFF.

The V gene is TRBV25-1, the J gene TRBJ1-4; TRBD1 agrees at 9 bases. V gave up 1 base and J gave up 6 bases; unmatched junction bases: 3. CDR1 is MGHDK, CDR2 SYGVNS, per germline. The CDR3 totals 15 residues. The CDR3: CASSEWGQGDEKLFF. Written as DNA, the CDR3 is TGTGCCAGCAGTGAATGGGGACAGGGAGATGAAAAACTGTTTTTT.